The clone carrying this T cell receptor (beta chain) has at least ten counts. Its antigen remains unknown. This entry belongs to a study of neurological immune-mediated disorders. Study results and caveats: Patients with HTLV-1-associated myelopathy had the highest level of TCR clonal expansion, whereas patients with multiple sclerosis had the lowest level, falling beneath the level found in healthy controls.

CDR1 DFQATT and CDR2 SNEGSKA come from the germline V gene (reference sequence). This CDR3 region has 12 residues. V was shortened by 7 bases and J by 2 bases, with 9 bases between the two germline ends. The output of every sequencing run, over 170 million TCR-beta sequences, came from 15-18 subjects. TCRdb processed the 5' RACE reads anew with MiXCR; each CDR3 protein has one entry. The repertoire holds fewer than 30,000 distinct CDR3 sequences, with around 15% as singletons. V usage is TRBV20-1 and J usage is TRBJ1-5; D is uncertain. The sequence derives from a woman aged 40 to 49 with HTLV-1-associated myelopathy (HAM/TSP). The specimen was PBMCs. The DNA of the CDR3 is TGCAGTGGGGTTGGGGGCAATCAGCCCCAGCATTTT. Protein product: CSGVGGNQPQHF.